This T cell receptor (beta chain) was identified in a study of T cell responses to AZD1222 COVID-19 vaccine. The germline V and J ends were trimmed by 2 bases and 7 bases, with 5 bases remaining between them. This CDR3 region has 11 residues. Germline V gene sequence: CDR1 SGHTA, CDR2 FQGNSA. Sequencing used immunoSEQ multiplex PCR; TCRdb keeps in-frame clones, though not all of them. The sample carries 150,000 to 200,000 clones, around 92% recorded once. This sample comprised peripheral blood, obtained 28 days after the second AZD1222 dose. The chain uses TRBV7-2 and TRBJ1-2, with no clear D. This receptor was obtained from an adult who received the AZD1222 COVID-19 vaccine. The CDR3 loop is CASSLSAGYTF. The CDR3 nucleotides are TGTGCCAGCAGCTTATCGGCTGGCTACACCTTC.